The 30 T cell receptor beta chains listed next were all sequenced from one sample in a study of control samples from healthy donors and cancer patients. Only in-frame clones appear in the TCRdb table, and some are missing; sequencing was by immunoSEQ multiplex PCR. Of almost 85,000 clones listed, 70% to 85% are singletons. The sequenced sample consisted of PBMCs. The receptors were sampled from a man aged 55 to 70 with head and neck cancer.

The chain employs TRBV9 and TRBJ1-2; D is unclear. CDR3 length: 14 residues. V was clipped by 4 bases and J by 4 bases, with 14 bases between them. The germline V gene encodes CDR1 SGDLS and CDR2 YYNGEE. CDR3 DNA: TGTGCCAGCAGCCTCGGGCCGGAGAGCTATGGCTACACCTTC. It translates to CASSLGPESYGYTF.

J is TRBJ1-1 and V is TRBV19, with 7 bases identical to TRBD1. Trimming took 6 bases from V and 0 from J; bases not matched to a gene: 7. CDR1 is LNHDA and CDR2 is SQIVND in the germline V gene (reference sequence). The length of the CDR3 is 15 residues. CDR3 DNA: TGTGCCAGTAGGATCCGGGACAGAATGAACACTGAAGCTTTCTTT. This codes for CASRIRDRMNTEAFF.

The rearrangement links TRBV6-5 to TRBJ2-5, with TRBD2 identical over 7 bases. J gave up 3 bases and V 7 bases, and 11 bases lay outside the gene matches. The CDR3 totals 15 residues. Germline CDR1 is MNHEY and CDR2 is SVGAGI. CDR3 DNA sequence: TGTGCCAGCACCCCCGGGAGGCCTACCAAAGAGACCCAGTACTTC. Translated: CASTPGRPTKETQYF.

This clone was detected only once. The V gene is TRBV28, the J gene TRBJ2-4, with 7 bases matching TRBD2. The V and J ends lost 2 bases and 3 bases, in that order; junction bases with no gene match: 4. The CDR3 has 15 amino acids. Per the germline V gene, CDR1 is MDHEN and CDR2 is SYDVKM. CDR3 in amino acids: CASSLIRDYKNIQYF. DNA of the CDR3: TGTGCCAGCAGTTTAATCCGGGACTACAAAAACATTCAGTACTTC.

Points on this clone: Other nucleotide sequences in the sample specify the same CDR3. The chain carries TRBV28 and TRBJ2-7, with D unresolved. V was trimmed by 2 bases and J by 2 bases, leaving 4 bases between them. The CDR3 is 12 residues long. Per the germline V gene, CDR1 is MDHEN and CDR2 is SYDVKM. CDR3 protein: CASSLGTYEQYF. The DNA for the CDR3 is TGTGCCAGCAGTTTAGGAACCTACGAGCAGTACTTC. The full variable domain, in which reference TRBV28 and TRBJ2-7 provide the parts outside the CDR3, is DVKVTQSSRYLVKRTGEKVFLECVQDMDHENMFWYRQDPGLGLRLIYFSYDVKMKEKGDIPEGYSVSREKKERFSLILESASTNQTSMYLCASSLGTYEQYFGPGTRLTVT.

The V and J genes are TRBV4-2 and TRBJ1-2; D gene unclear. Trimming cost V 0 bases and J 7 bases, with 15 bases left between them. Germline V gene lookup returns CDR1 LGHNA and CDR2 YNFKEQ. The CDR3 length is 15 residues. The CDR3 sequence: CASSQEKGALGGYTF. As DNA, the CDR3 is TGTGCCAGCAGCCAAGAGAAGGGCGCACTGGGTGGCTACACCTTC.

J is TRBJ2-1 and V is TRBV11-2; 9 nucleotides agree with TRBD2. The J segment lost 6 bases and the V segment lost 1 base, leaving 7 bases of the junction unmatched. Germline CDR1 SGHAT, CDR2 FQNNGV. The CDR3 runs 16 residues. This CDR3 is CASSLGGSGSPNEQFF. CDR3 DNA sequence: TGTGCCAGCAGCTTAGGGGGTAGCGGGAGCCCCAATGAGCAGTTCTTC.

The sample holds a few counts of this clone. The chain joins TRBV2 to TRBJ2-3; 13 positions match TRBD2. The junction had 8 bases not matched to a gene; V was cut back by 6 bases and J by 8 bases. Germline CDR1 and CDR2: SNHLY and FYNNEI. This CDR3 has 15 residues. CDR3 nucleotide sequence: TGTGCCAGCAGCGTCCCGGGACTAGCGGGGATTACGCAGTATTTT. Protein product: CASSVPGLAGITQYF.

The chain recombines TRBV19 with TRBJ1-5; TRBD1 might be the D (5 bases). CDR3 size: 15 residues. The V gene lost 4 bases and the J gene lost 5 bases, with 15 bases spanning the gap. Germline values: CDR1 LNHDA, CDR2 SQIVND (reference sequence). The CDR3 sequence: CASSTGTVPHQPQHF. DNA of the CDR3: TGTGCCAGTAGTACTGGGACTGTACCCCATCAGCCCCAGCATTTT.

The V gene is TRBV6-5, the J gene TRBJ2-1, with a tentative D call TRBD2 (6 bases). The CDR3 spans 14 residues. Trimming cost V 7 bases and J 2 bases, with 12 bases left between them. Per the germline V gene, CDR1 is MNHEY and CDR2 is SVGAGI. The CDR3 bases are TGTGCCAGCACTTCGCGGGACGCCTACAATGAGCAGTTCTTC. Translating it yields CASTSRDAYNEQFF.

V and J are TRBV5-1 and TRBJ2-3; D perhaps matches TRBD2 (6 bases). Germline CDR1 is SGHRS and CDR2 is YFSETQ. This CDR3 has 19 residues. Trimming cost V 2 bases and J 1 base, with 23 bases left between them. CDR3 in DNA: TGCGCCAGCAGCTTACGGGCGGGACTGAGAAGCGGAGGCACAGATACGCAGTATTTT. Its translation is CASSLRAGLRSGGTDTQYF.

The rearrangement uses TRBV5-1 and TRBJ1-2, with D hard to call. Trimming pared 4 bases from V and 3 bases from J, leaving 10 bases between. CDR3 length: 13 amino acids. Looked up from germline, CDR1 is SGHRS and CDR2 is YFSETQ. The CDR3 region is CASSTESYYGYTF. Written as DNA, the CDR3 is TGCGCCAGCAGCACGGAAAGCTACTATGGCTACACCTTC.

V and J are TRBV4-2 and TRBJ1-1, with D perhaps matching TRBD1 (5 bases). CDR1 LGHNA and CDR2 YNFKEQ come from the germline V gene. The V end lost 8 bases, the J end lost 1 base, and 8 bases lay between the germline ends. This CDR3 spans 12 amino acids. The CDR3, as DNA: TGTGCCAGCTGGGGGGGGAACACTGAAGCTTTCTTT. Translation: CASWGGNTEAFF.

The chain carries TRBV5-6 and TRBJ1-1; tentative D call: TRBD1 (6 bases). Germline CDR1 SGHDT, CDR2 YYEEEE. Trimming removed 1 base at V and 0 bases at J, with 10 bases between. CDR3 length equals 15 residues. The CDR3 sequence: CASSLPGHLNTEAFF. Here the CDR3 DNA reads TGTGCCAGCAGCTTGCCGGGACACCTGAACACTGAAGCTTTCTTT.

J is TRBJ2-4 and V is TRBV7-9; 8 bases fit TRBD2. The CDR3 spans 15 residues. Losses at the gene ends were 3 bases for V and 9 bases for J; bases not matched to a gene: 10. Looked up from germline, CDR1 is SEHNR and CDR2 is FQNEAQ (reference sequence). CDR3 DNA sequence: TGTGCCAGCAGCTTGTTCGGGAGGGGGGAGGCCATTCAGTACTTC. Its protein product is CASSLFGRGEAIQYF.

V usage is TRBV18 and J usage is TRBJ1-1; D not certain. Germline V gene lookup returns CDR1 KGHSH and CDR2 LQKENI. The CDR3 totals 14 residues. Trimming cost V 3 bases and J 2 bases, with 10 bases left between them. This CDR3 reads CASSPSALNTEAFF. The CDR3 nucleotides read TGTGCCAGCTCACCTTCCGCTCTTAACACTGAAGCTTTCTTT. Together with reference TRBV18 and TRBJ1-1, the CDR3 gives the full variable domain: NAGVMQNPRHLVRRRGQEARLRCSPMKGHSHVYWYRQLPEEGLKFMVYLQKENIIDESGMPKERFSAEFPKEGPSILRIQQVVRGDSAAYFCASSPSALNTEAFFGQGTRLTVV.

This chain uses TRBV7-9 with TRBJ1-6, with 9 bases aligning to TRBD1. The CDR3 has 17 residues. Germline lookup yields CDR1 SEHNR and CDR2 FQNEAQ (reference sequence). Germline trimming cut 5 bases from V and 3 bases from J; bases unmatched to any gene: 8. The CDR3, as DNA: TGTGCCAGCAGCCCTTGGACAGGGGCCCTCTATAATTCACCCCTCCACTTT. Protein: CASSPWTGALYNSPLHF.

This chain links TRBV23-1 with TRBJ2-6, with TRBD1 identical over 9 bases. TRBV23-1 is annotated as an ORF whose role is uncertain. V shed 0 bases, J shed 1 base, and the junction held 4 bases outside the gene matches. The CDR3 sequence is 18 residues long. The CDR3 DNA follows: TGCGCCAGCAGTCAATCAAGGACAGGGGCTTCTGGGGCCAACGTCCTGACTTTC. Its translation is CASSQSRTGASGANVLTF.

This clone turned up a few times. This chain uses TRBV3-1 (or the pseudogene TRBV3-2) with TRBJ2-7, with a weak D call TRBD2 (6 bases). V was trimmed by 4 bases and J by 7 bases, leaving 11 bases between them. The germline V gene has CDR1 LGHDT and CDR2 YNNKEL (reference sequence). The CDR3 is made up of 12 amino acids. CDR3 nucleotides: TGTGCCAGCAGCCTCCTGGCGGGAGAGCAGTACTTC. The encoded protein is CASSLLAGEQYF.

The chain links TRBV29-1 to TRBJ2-6; no firm D call. The CDR3 consists of 14 residues. Trimming pared 4 bases from V and 0 bases from J, leaving 7 bases between. CDR1 and CDR2 from the germline V gene are SQVTM and ANQGSEA. The CDR3 sequence: CSVGSYSGANVLTF. CDR3 DNA: TGCAGCGTTGGTAGCTACTCTGGGGCCAACGTCCTGACTTTC. Full variable domain (missing parts from reference TRBV29-1 and TRBJ2-6): SAVISQKPSRDICQRGTSLTIQCQVDSQVTMMFWYRQQPGQSLTLIATANQGSEATYESGFVIDKFPISRPNLTFSTLTVSNMSPEDSSIYLCSVGSYSGANVLTFGAGSRLTVL.

CDR3 coding DNA: TGCAGCGTTGAACAGTGGACTAGCGGGAGCAGTTCCTACGAGCAGTACTTC. Translating gives CSVEQWTSGSSSYEQYF. The rearrangement joins TRBV29-1 to TRBJ2-7, with 13 bases identical to TRBD2. V lost 2 bases to trimming and J lost 1 base; unmatched junction nucleotides: 8. The CDR3 has 17 residues. Germline V gene sequence: CDR1 SQVTM, CDR2 ANQGSEA.

The chain recombines TRBV27 with TRBJ2-7, with D possibly being TRBD2 (5 bases). V was trimmed by 11 bases and J by 6 bases, leaving 26 bases between them. The CDR3 runs 15 residues. CDR1 and CDR2 (germline): MNHEY, SMNVEV (reference sequence). The chain's CDR3 is CAVRATILVSGEQYF. The CDR3 DNA reads TGTGCCGTCCGCGCGACGATACTAGTTTCGGGCGAGCAGTACTTC.

V usage is TRBV6-5 and J usage is TRBJ2-1; 7 bases agree with TRBD2. V lost 7 bases and J lost 1; bases outside the gene matches: 7. CDR1 and CDR2 from the germline V gene are MNHEY and SVGAGI. The CDR3 is made up of 15 amino acids. The CDR3 loop reads CASNSRRESYNEQFF. DNA of the CDR3: TGTGCCAGCAACTCACGGCGGGAGTCCTACAATGAGCAGTTCTTC.

This clone was seen just once. The gene calls are TRBV19 and TRBJ2-7; the D gene is possibly TRBD2 (6 bases). The CDR3 length is 14 residues. Trimming took 5 bases from V and 1 from J, leaving 12 bases between them. The germline gives CDR1 LNHDA, CDR2 SQIVND (reference sequence). Here the CDR3 DNA reads TGTGCCAGTAGTCCCGGGAGAGGATCCTACGAGCAGTACTTC. Protein: CASSPGRGSYEQYF.

The chain uses TRBV10-3 and TRBJ2-7; D is unresolved. Germline V gene lookup returns CDR1 ENHRY and CDR2 SYGVKD. The CDR3 loop spans 15 amino acids. With 3 bases removed from V and 3 bases from J, the gap between germline ends came to 15 bases. In DNA, the CDR3 is TGTGCCATCAGTGAATTATCCGGCAGGAGCTACGAGCAGTACTTC. As protein: CAISELSGRSYEQYF.

The genes are TRBV6-5 and TRBJ2-7; 7 nucleotides align to TRBD1. The V segment lost 0 bases and the J segment 3 bases; nucleotides outside the gene matches: 2. Germline V gives CDR1 MNHEY, CDR2 SVGAGI. The CDR3 is made up of 14 amino acids. The CDR3 spells CASSYSAGGYEQYF. CDR3 sequence (DNA): TGTGCCAGCAGTTACTCGGCAGGGGGCTACGAGCAGTACTTC.

The gene calls are TRBV7-9 and TRBJ1-2; D gene unclear. CDR3 length equals 19 residues. V was shortened by 4 bases and J by 4 bases, with 28 bases between the two germline ends. The germline gives CDR1 SEHNR, CDR2 FQNEAQ (reference sequence). The CDR3 region is CASSSALTMTFLKAYGYTF. The CDR3 nucleotides read TGTGCCAGCAGCTCGGCTTTGACAATGACATTTCTTAAGGCCTATGGCTACACCTTC.

The J gene is TRBJ2-1, the V gene TRBV12-2; the D call of TRBD1 is as the table states it, not checked on the DNA. TRBV12-2 is assigned pseudogene status. This CDR3 region has 19 residues. In nucleotides, the CDR3 is TGTGCAAGTCGCTTAGTCCCACAGCTCCAGGGTAGCTCCTACAATGAGCAGTTCTTC. Protein product: CASRLVPQLQGSSYNEQFF.

This clone was seen only a few times. The gene calls are TRBV10-3 and TRBJ2-1; D is possibly TRBD1 (5 bases). Germline loops: CDR1 ENHRY, CDR2 SYGVKD. Trimming stripped 3 bases from V and 14 bases from J, with 11 bases between. This CDR3 spans 11 amino acids. The CDR3 sequence: CAISERTSKFF. CDR3 nucleotides: TGTGCCATCAGTGAAAGGACATCGAAGTTCTTC.

The chain uses TRBV12-3 or TRBV12-4 and TRBJ2-7; D unresolved. Trimming shortened V by 1 base and J by 5 bases, and 6 bases separated the two germline ends. The CDR3 totals 12 residues. CDR3: CASSLVGHEQYF. CDR3 DNA sequence: TGTGCCAGCAGTTTAGTCGGTCACGAGCAGTACTTC.